The present T cell receptor (beta chain) was sequenced within a study of shared clonotypes between healthy human individuals (dated by TCRdb to about 2020). In terms of the full investigation: The cohort comprised two women and a few men aged 18 to 49 years. For each donor, three plates each were used for CD4 naive and CD4 memory, two plates were used for CD8 naive, and one plate was used for CD8 memory. To estimate repertoire size and how much clonotype sharing occurs between individuals, the study deeply sequenced the blood TCR repertoires of several healthy adults. Libraries were prepared and TCR repertoires were sequenced by different laboratories using diverse techniques, in order to increase sequencing depth and limit assay-specific biases. Each donor's leukapheresis produced roughly between about 0.85 and 10 billion PBMCs.

Results and caveats for the whole study, not just this receptor: Sampling was restricted to blood, and TCR repertoires in tissue are likely to differ from TCR repertoires in blood. The genetic and exposure-history diversity represented was limited by the small number of donors. Pairwise subsampling led to the expectation that sequencing depth would affect the degree of clonotype sharing among donors. Compared with non-shared clonotypes, clonotypes shared by all four sorted-subset donors had higher generation probabilities. Estimated clonotype richness was generally larger for naive than for memory subsets. Incomplete sequencing was indicated by rarefaction of sorted-subset datasets, despite the large sequencing depth. Approximately 5% of naive CD4, 3.5% of naive CD8, approximately 2.2% of memory CD4, and 0.35% to 0.5% of memory CD8 clonotypes were shared across several donors.

In regard to this clone: No cognate antigen has been identified for it. Base qualities are not at hand, and no much larger clone is one base apart.

The germline V gene sets CDR1 to MGHDK and CDR2 to SYGVNS. At the junction V is shortened by 8 bases and J by 7 bases; bases outside the gene matches: 8. From the cysteine through the phenylalanine, the CDR3 covers 13 amino acids. The kept DNA is CDR3 alone, 39 bases in frame from the first base. Donors were healthy HIV-negative adults with no recently reported acute infections or vaccinations. Every donor was a Caucasian adult living in Nashville, Tennessee, USA. CD4+ T cells were enriched by magnetic negative selection; naive cells were then positively selected on CD45RA, and the negative fraction formed the memory subset. Blood was obtained by leukapheresis, after which PBMCs were separated by Ficoll-Histopaque density gradient centrifugation and cryopreserved in liquid nitrogen vapor phase. Purity and quantity of every magnetically sorted T cell population were checked by analytical flow cytometry. Each sorted fraction had its genomic DNA isolated and then quantified by UV absorbance on a Nanodrop 2000c.

Using the deep immunoSEQ assay, TCR CDR3 regions were amplified from genomic DNA by multiplex PCR. For each cell subset, the extracted genomic DNA was distributed evenly across all wells of several immunoSEQ 96-well plates, and each plate served as one replicate. For sorted subsets, each replicate PCR was loaded with 200 ng genomic DNA, equivalent to 30,000 or so T cell genomes. The purified libraries were quantified using a Qubit 3.0 fluorometer, sized with a Bioanalyzer 2100, and then quantified again using the KAPA Library Quantification kit. Each immunoSEQ 96-well plate was sequenced on its own single-read 150-cycle Illumina NextSeq 550 flow cell. As for the authors' bioinformatics: Because only junctional sequences without quality scores were contained in the immunoSEQ output, filtering matching that applied to full-length reads could not be performed. Sequences were annotated with PyIR, a Python wrapper for IgBLAST v1.9, and V/J genes and CDR3 were assigned using IMGT germline references. Reads with weak V/J assignments (E-value above 1e-6), missing CDR3, stop codons, out-of-frame junctions, or ambiguous translated residues were removed. V3J clonotypes were defined as sequences sharing an identical inferred V gene, J gene, and CDR3 amino acid sequence. Percentage overlap between repertoires was computed as shared unique clonotypes divided by the size of the smaller repertoire. Three approaches were used to assess repertoire richness: RTK rarefaction, the Chao1 estimator, and Recon v2.1 estimates of unobserved clonotypes. Generation probabilities for all TCRbeta clonotypes obtained by the gDNA method from several donors were computed using OLGA. Imported from immuneACCESS, the table was reduced by TCRdb to in-frame sequences with V and J called. These copies leave out some clones; in studies compared against another copy, an unresolved V gene accounts for under half, and the cause of the remainder is not known. V and J calls and clone size are as listed in that table; D and trimming were resolved from the DNA. The sample table lists over a million clones, roughly 95% of them with a count of one. More than 0.9% of the sample is held by the ten biggest clonotypes.

The sample comprised naive CD4+ T cells sorted from blood. In the paper's terms, the cell subset or site label means: CD45RA+ positively selected. The chain joins TRBV25-1 to TRBJ2-7, with 10 bases matching TRBD1. The source of this sequence is a man younger than 45 in good health. At the DNA level, the sequence is TGTGCCAGCCGGGACAGGGGAGCGGGAGAGCAGTACTTC. Its product reads: CASRDRGAGEQYF.